A single T cell receptor beta chain is shown here with its context. CDR3 length: 16 residues. Trimming cost V 2 bases and J 6 bases, with 18 bases left between them. From germline, CDR1 is ENHRY and CDR2 SYGVKD. The source of the sample is a study of blood T cell repertoires in COVID-19. Study summary: The origin of the acute and convalescent COVID-19 samples was the United States, Italy and Spain. T cells, B-cell-depleted T cells, or PBMCs supplied cDNA or gDNA.

In the study's own analysis: Reference gene primer amplification yielded estimated nucleated cell counts. Clones were sequenced by immunoSEQ multiplex PCR, and TCRdb holds only the in-frame ones, with some missing. That table supplies the V and J calls and clone size; D and trimming were determined from the DNA. Altogether approximately 100,000 clones are present, 70% to 90% being singletons, with the ten largest covering 4.5%. The chain links TRBV10-3 to TRBJ2-3; TRBD1 is a possible D gene (6 bases). The sample comprised peripheral blood. The TCR was taken from a man between 65 and 85 years old with acute or convalescent COVID-19. The DNA for the CDR3 is TGTGCCATCAGTGAGGCCCAACAGGGCCGTCACGATACGCAGTATTTT. Amino acid sequence: CAISEAQQGRHDTQYF.